The clone carrying this T cell receptor beta chain was seen a handful of times. Its matching antigen is unknown. It was 5'RACE with constant-segment primers that produced the TCR alpha and TCR beta cDNA libraries, which carried sample barcodes and UMIs. TCRdb analysed the 5' RACE reads with MiXCR anew, one entry per CDR3 protein. The data show around 440,000 distinct CDR3 sequences, around a sixth seen once. The data derive from a study of T-cell memory formation after mild COVID-19. Study outcomes and limitations: Nothing showed for sure that second-wave clones peaking on day 37 were SARS-CoV-2 specific.

Trimming shortened V by 8 bases and J by 6 bases, and 11 bases separated the two germline ends. The length of the CDR3 is 12 residues. Per the germline V gene, CDR1 is MNHEY and CDR2 is SVGEGT. The sequencing sample was made of PBMCs or a T cell subset sorted from them (not recorded which). This TCR was recovered from an adult woman who had mild COVID-19 (a few samples of this study predate the infection). Cell type and time point are not known. The genes are TRBV6-2 or TRBV6-3 and TRBJ2-1, with D perhaps matching TRBD1 or TRBD2 (5 bases each). The DNA of the CDR3 is TGTGCCAGCCTGGGACGGCCCAATGAGCAGTTCTTC. It specifies CASLGRPNEQFF.